This T cell receptor (beta chain) came from a study of prognosis after radiotherapy for stage I lung cancer. Study context: Considered medically inoperable were all of the patients with non-small cell lung cancer. Squamous cell carcinoma was diagnosed in more than five patients and adenocarcinoma in 11 to 13. Patients were 13 men and 6 or 7 women aged about 50 to 85, median approximately 70 years.

This clonotype was detected ten times or more. The antigen is unknown. At one end, the junction sequence differs from germline, possibly due to a read error. The CDR3 loop spans 14 amino acids. The germline V gene has CDR1 SGHNT and CDR2 YENEEA. Multiplex PCR, run in two rounds, amplified TCR beta CDR3 from genomic DNA. It was primers specific to each TRBV and TRBJ gene that first-round PCR used. Via MiXCR, TCRdb re-called the multiplex PCR reads, giving one row per CDR3 protein. The profile covers around 30,000 distinct CDR3 sequences, with less than 40% appearing a single time and around a sixth taken by the ten largest. The study, taken as a whole, reports: Reportedly, patients with and without metastases differed in TRBV and TRBJ gene usage.

The sequence derives from a donor over 45 with non-small cell lung cancer. The sample was PBMCs, taken before or after stereotactic body radiation therapy (not recorded which). The genes are TRBV11-3 and TRBJ2-1; 12 bases fit TRBD2. The CDR3 DNA sequence: TGTGCCAGCAGCTTAGGGTTACTAGCGGGAGGATCCTCCTTC. It encodes CASSLGLLAGGSSF.